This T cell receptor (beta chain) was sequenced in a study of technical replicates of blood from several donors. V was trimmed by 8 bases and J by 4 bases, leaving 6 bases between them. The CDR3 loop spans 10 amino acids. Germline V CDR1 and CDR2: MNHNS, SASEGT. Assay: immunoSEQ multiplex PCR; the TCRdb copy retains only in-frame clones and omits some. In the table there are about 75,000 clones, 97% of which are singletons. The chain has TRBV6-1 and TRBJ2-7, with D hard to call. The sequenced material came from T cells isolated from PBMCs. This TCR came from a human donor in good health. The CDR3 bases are TGTGCCAGCGTCGAGTACGAGCAGTACTTC. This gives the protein CASVEYEQYF.